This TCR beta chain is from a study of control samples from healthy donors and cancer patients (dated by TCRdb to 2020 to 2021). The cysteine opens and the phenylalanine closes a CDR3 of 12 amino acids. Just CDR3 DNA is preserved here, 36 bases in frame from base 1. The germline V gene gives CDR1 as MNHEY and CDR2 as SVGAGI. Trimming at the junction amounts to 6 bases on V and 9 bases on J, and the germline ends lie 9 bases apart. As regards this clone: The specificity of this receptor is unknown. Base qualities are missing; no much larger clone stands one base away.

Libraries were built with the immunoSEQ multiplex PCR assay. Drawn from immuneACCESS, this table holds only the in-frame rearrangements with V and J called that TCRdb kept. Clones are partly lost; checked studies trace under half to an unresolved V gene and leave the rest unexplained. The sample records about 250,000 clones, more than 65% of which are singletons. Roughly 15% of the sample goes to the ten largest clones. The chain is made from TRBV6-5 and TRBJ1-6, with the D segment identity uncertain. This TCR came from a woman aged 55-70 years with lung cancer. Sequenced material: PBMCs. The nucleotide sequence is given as TGTGCCAGCAGCGCCGCAGGTTCACCCCTCCACTTT. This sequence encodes CASSAAGSPLHF.